The T cell receptor (beta chain) under discussion was sequenced for a study of Graves' ophthalmopathy and Graves' hyperthyroidism. Only newly diagnosed hyperthyroidism patients aged 18 to 65, with under 2 months' duration, were enrolled. Orbital computed tomography and thyroid ultrasound, along with TRAb, serum thyroxine and clinical symptoms, underpinned diagnosis. General study points: Blood was where most expanded thyroid clonotypes above 0.001 frequency also turned up.

On this clonotype itself: Its target is unknown.

Germline CDR1 LGHNT, CDR2 FRNRAP. The V and J ends lost 1 base and 5 bases respectively, with 11 bases between them. The CDR3 spans 14 residues. Amplification of TCR beta CDR3 regions used RNA transcripts. In the first round, RT-PCR was carried out with HTBI primers, and a multiplex PCR formed the second round. TCRdb reprocessed the multiplex PCR reads via MiXCR and lists one record per CDR3 protein. The sample yields 300,000 to 400,000 distinct CDR3 sequences, about a sixth seen once. This chain joins TRBV12-5 and TRBJ1-2; D remains unclear. Sequencing was performed on peripheral blood. The sequence came from an adult woman with stable Graves' hyperthyroidism. CDR3 coding DNA: TGTGCTAGTGGTTTGGGGACGAGTTCGTATGGCTACACCTTC. Its protein is CASGLGTSSYGYTF. The variable domain in full, with the rest retrieved from reference TRBV12-5 and TRBJ1-2, is DARVTQTPRHKVTEMGQEVTMRCQPILGHNTVFWYRQTMMQGLELLAYFRNRAPLDDSGMPKDRFSAEMPDATLATLKIQPSEPRDSAVYFCASGLGTSSYGYTFGSGTRLTVV.